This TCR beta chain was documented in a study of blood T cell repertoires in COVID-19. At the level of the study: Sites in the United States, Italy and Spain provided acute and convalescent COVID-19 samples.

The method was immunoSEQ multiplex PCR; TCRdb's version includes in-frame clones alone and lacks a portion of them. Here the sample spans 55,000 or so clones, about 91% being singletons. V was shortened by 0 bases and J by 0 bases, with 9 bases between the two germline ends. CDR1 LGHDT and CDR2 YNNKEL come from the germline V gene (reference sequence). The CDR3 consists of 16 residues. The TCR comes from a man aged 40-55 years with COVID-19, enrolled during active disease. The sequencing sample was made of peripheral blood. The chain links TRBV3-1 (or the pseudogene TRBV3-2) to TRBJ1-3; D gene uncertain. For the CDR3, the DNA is TGTGCCAGCAGCCAAGAGACAAGAAGCTCTGGAAACACCATATATTTT. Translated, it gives CASSQETRSSGNTIYF.